This TCR beta chain appears in the sequencing data of a study of Ad26.COV2.S vaccination and SARS-CoV-2 variants. Stated treatment: around 19 received Ad26.COV2.S at low or high dose, single or two shots; 5 received placebo; per-sample allocation not given. Day 63 after the first injection of vaccine or placebo was the sampling time. The CDR3 totals 11 residues. V was cut by 6 bases and J by 2 bases, with 2 bases left in between. Germline V gives CDR1 MNHEY, CDR2 SVGAGI. Method: immunoSEQ multiplex PCR; TCRdb's copy keeps in-frame clones and lacks some. The sample yields about 480,000 clones, around 85% seen once.

Sample: peripheral blood, taken in a trial of Ad26.COV2.S vaccine versus placebo. The origin of this receptor is a person aged 18 to 59 who received the Ad26.COV2.S COVID-19 vaccine or a placebo. The J gene is TRBJ1-3, the V gene TRBV6-5; D unclear. The CDR3 bases are TGTGCCAGCAGAGCTGGAAACACCATATATTTT. Amino acids: CASRAGNTIYF.